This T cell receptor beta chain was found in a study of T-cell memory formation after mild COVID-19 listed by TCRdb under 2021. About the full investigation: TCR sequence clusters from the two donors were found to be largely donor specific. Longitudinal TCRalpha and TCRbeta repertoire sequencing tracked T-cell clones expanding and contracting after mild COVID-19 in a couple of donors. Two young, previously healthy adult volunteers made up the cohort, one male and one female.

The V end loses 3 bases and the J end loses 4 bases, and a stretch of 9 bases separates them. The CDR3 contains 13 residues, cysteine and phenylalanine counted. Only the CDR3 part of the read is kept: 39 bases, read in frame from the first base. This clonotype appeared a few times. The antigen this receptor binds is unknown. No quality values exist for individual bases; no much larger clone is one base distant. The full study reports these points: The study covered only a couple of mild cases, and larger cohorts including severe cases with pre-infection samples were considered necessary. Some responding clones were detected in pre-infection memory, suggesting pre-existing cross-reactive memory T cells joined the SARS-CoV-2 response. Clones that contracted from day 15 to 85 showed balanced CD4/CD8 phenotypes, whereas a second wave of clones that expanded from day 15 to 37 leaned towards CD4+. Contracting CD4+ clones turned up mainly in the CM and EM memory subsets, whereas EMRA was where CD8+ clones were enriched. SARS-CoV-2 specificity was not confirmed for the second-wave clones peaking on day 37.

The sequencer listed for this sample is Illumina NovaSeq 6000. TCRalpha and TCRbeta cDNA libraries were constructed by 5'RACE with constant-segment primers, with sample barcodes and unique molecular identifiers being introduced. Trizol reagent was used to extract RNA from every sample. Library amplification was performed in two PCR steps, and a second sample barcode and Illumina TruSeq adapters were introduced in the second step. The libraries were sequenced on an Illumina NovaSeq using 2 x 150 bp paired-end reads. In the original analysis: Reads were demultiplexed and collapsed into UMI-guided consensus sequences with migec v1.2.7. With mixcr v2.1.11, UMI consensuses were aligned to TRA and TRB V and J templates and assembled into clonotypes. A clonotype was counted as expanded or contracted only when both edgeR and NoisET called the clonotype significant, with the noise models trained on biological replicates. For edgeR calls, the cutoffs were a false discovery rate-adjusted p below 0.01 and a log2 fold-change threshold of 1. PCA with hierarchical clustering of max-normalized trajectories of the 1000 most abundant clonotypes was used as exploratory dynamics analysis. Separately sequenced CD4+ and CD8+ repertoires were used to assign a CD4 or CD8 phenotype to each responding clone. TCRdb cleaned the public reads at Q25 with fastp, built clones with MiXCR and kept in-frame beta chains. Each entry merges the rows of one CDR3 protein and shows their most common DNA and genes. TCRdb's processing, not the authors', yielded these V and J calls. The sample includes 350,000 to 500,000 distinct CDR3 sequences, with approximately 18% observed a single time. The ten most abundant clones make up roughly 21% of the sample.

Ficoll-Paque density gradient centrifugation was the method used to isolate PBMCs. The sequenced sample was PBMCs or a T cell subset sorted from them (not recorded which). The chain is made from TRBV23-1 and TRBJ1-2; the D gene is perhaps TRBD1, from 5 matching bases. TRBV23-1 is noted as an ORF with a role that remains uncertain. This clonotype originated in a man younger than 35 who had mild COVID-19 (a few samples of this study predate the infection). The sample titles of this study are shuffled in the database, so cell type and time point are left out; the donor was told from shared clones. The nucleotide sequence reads TGCGCCAGCAGTCAGGGGGGGACCTATGGCTACACCTTC. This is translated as CASSQGGTYGYTF.